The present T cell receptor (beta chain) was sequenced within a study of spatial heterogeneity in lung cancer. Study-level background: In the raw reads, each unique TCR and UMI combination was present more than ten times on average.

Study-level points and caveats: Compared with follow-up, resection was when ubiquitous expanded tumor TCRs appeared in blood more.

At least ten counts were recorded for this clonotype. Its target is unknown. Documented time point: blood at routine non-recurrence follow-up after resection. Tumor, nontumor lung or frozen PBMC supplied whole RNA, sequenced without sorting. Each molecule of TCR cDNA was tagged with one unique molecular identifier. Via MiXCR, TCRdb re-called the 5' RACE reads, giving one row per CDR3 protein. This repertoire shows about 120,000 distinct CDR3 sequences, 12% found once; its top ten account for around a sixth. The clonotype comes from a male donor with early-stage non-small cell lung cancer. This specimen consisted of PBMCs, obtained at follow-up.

The CDR3 protein is CSVRGQAWGQNEQFF. The CDR3 DNA sequence: TGCAGCGTTCGAGGACAGGCATGGGGTCAAAATGAGCAGTTCTTC. The V call is TRBV29-1, the J call TRBJ2-1; 7 nucleotides align to TRBD1. The CDR3 runs to 15 residues. V trimming: 5 bases; J trimming: 7 bases; junction bases outside the gene matches: 14. Germline CDR1 reads SQVTM; CDR2 reads ANQGSEA.